Listed here are 31 T cell receptor beta chains from one sample, sequenced in a study of OX40 agonist ivuxolimab in advanced cancers. Clones were read by immunoSEQ multiplex PCR, and TCRdb kept only the in-frame ones, dropping some. This table has about 38,000 clones, around four fifths appearing once. The sequencing here drew on CD4+ or CD8+ T cells sorted from blood, taken in a trial of the OX40 agonist ivuxolimab. The source of these receptors is an adult with an advanced solid tumor such as melanoma, head and neck, liver or kidney cancer.

The CDR3 protein is CASSRGRGETQYF. The CDR3, as DNA: TGTGCCAGCAGTAGGGGACGGGGGGAGACCCAGTACTTC. This chain uses TRBV11-2 with TRBJ2-5; D may be TRBD2 (6 bases). The CDR3 runs 13 residues. V was clipped by 6 bases and J by 5 bases, with 13 bases between them. CDR1 is SGHAT, CDR2 FQNNGV, per germline. The whole variable domain, remainder taken from reference TRBV11-2 and TRBJ2-5, is EAGVAQSPRYKIIEKRQSVAFWCNPISGHATLYWYQQILGQGPKLLIQFQNNGVVDDSQLPKDRFSAERLKGVDSTLKIQPAKLEDSAVYLCASSRGRGETQYFGPGTRLLVL.

The chain has TRBV5-6 and TRBJ1-2; TRBD1 agrees at 10 bases. Germline CDR1 reads SGHDT; CDR2 reads YYEEEE. The CDR3 contains 17 residues. J lost 4 bases, V lost 0 bases, and 9 bases had no gene match. The chain's CDR3 is CASSLVRQGAMGYGYTF. CDR3 in DNA: TGTGCCAGCAGCTTGGTGAGACAGGGGGCAATGGGCTATGGCTACACCTTC.

The chain joins TRBV5-1 to TRBJ1-1, with D maybe TRBD1 (6 bases). CDR1 and CDR2 (germline): SGHRS, YFSETQ. The CDR3 has 14 amino acids. The V and J ends lost 4 bases and 1 base respectively, with 11 bases between them. CDR3 loop: CASSIGGGNTEAFF. CDR3 DNA sequence: TGCGCCAGCAGCATTGGGGGCGGGAACACTGAAGCTTTCTTT.

The V and J genes are TRBV28 and TRBJ1-2, with D perhaps TRBD1 (5 bases). CDR3 length: 14 residues. V lost 2 bases and J lost 5, with 12 bases in between. The V gene's germline CDR1 is MDHEN and CDR2 SYDVKM. CDR3 protein: CASSLPGALYGYTF. The CDR3, as DNA: TGTGCCAGCAGTTTACCCGGGGCTCTTTATGGCTACACCTTC.

The J gene is TRBJ2-2, the V gene TRBV7-9; either TRBD1 or TRBD2 may fit D (5 bases each). CDR3 length: 19 residues. Germline loops: CDR1 SEHNR, CDR2 FQNEAQ (reference sequence). Between the trimmed V and J ends, which lost 5 bases and 0 bases, there was a span of 22 bases. The CDR3 DNA reads TGTGCCAGCAGCCACATCGGGGCAGGGAAGGCGGCGAACACCGGGGAGCTGTTTTTT. This translates into CASSHIGAGKAANTGELFF.

This chain uses TRBV7-2 with TRBJ2-3; D ambiguous. CDR1 and CDR2 from the germline V gene are SGHTA and FQGNSA. Trimming took 3 bases from V and 5 from J, leaving 9 bases between them. The CDR3 runs to 13 residues. CDR3 nucleotides: TGTGCCAGCAGCTTCGCCTTCGGAGATACGCAGTATTTT. Its protein product is CASSFAFGDTQYF.

V and J are TRBV5-1 and TRBJ2-1; the match to TRBD1 covers 9 bases. Trimming took 5 bases from V and 4 from J; bases not matched to a gene: 7. CDR3 length: 15 residues. Germline V gene lookup returns CDR1 SGHRS and CDR2 YFSETQ. Here the CDR3 reads CASRPTGGRYNEQFF. In DNA form, the CDR3 reads TGCGCCAGCAGGCCGACAGGGGGGAGATACAATGAGCAGTTCTTC.

The rearrangement uses TRBV19 and TRBJ2-6; D call uncertain. Trimming took 4 bases from V and 1 from J, leaving 11 bases between them. This CDR3 is built from 16 residues. CDR1 is LNHDA and CDR2 is SQIVND in the germline V gene (reference sequence). CDR3 residues: CASSTYPLSGANVLTF. CDR3 DNA sequence: TGTGCCAGTAGTACCTATCCTTTATCTGGGGCCAACGTCCTGACTTTC.

The J gene is TRBJ2-7, the V gene TRBV7-2; 15 bases fit TRBD2. CDR1 is SGHTA, CDR2 FQGNSA, per germline. CDR3 length: 15 residues. The junction had 2 bases not matched to a gene; V was cut back by 3 bases and J by 5 bases. CDR3 loop: CASSLGLAGGNEQYF. The CDR3 DNA reads TGTGCCAGCAGCTTGGGACTAGCGGGAGGAAACGAGCAGTACTTC.

This chain connects TRBV5-8 to TRBJ2-1, with D possibly called TRBD1 or TRBD2 (5 bases each). Trimming pared 4 bases from V and 0 bases from J, leaving 14 bases between. This CDR3 is built from 16 residues. Germline V gives CDR1 SGHTS, CDR2 YDEGEE. CDR3 residues: CASSPGQPNSYNEQFF. As DNA, the CDR3 is TGTGCCAGCAGCCCGGGGCAGCCTAACTCCTACAATGAGCAGTTCTTC.

The genes are TRBV7-3 and TRBJ2-1; D ambiguous. V was clipped by 2 bases and J by 8 bases, with 10 bases between them. The CDR3 is 13 residues long. The V gene's germline CDR1 is SGHTA and CDR2 FQGTGA. The CDR3 region is CASSLGPRYEQFF. CDR3 bases: TGTGCCAGCAGCTTAGGCCCCCGGTATGAGCAGTTCTTC.

The V call is TRBV9, the J call TRBJ2-2; TRBD2 agrees at 15 bases. Trimming removed 3 bases from V and 6 bases from J; junction bases left unmatched: 9. The CDR3 contains 18 residues. The germline V gene has CDR1 SGDLS and CDR2 YYNGEE. The CDR3 loop is CASSAPGTSGRLAGELFF. The CDR3 DNA follows: TGTGCCAGCAGCGCCCCCGGGACTAGCGGGAGGTTGGCCGGGGAGCTGTTTTTT.

CDR3 sequence: CAIRGLEAGGYNEQFF. For the CDR3, the DNA is TGTGCCATCAGAGGGTTGGAAGCGGGGGGGTACAATGAGCAGTTCTTC. The V call is TRBV10-3, the J call TRBJ2-1, with TRBD2 matching over 10 bases. Germline V gene lookup returns CDR1 ENHRY and CDR2 SYGVKD. V lost 6 bases and J lost 4; bases outside the gene matches: 9. The CDR3 length is 16 residues.

J is TRBJ1-4 and V is TRBV28, with TRBD1 as a possible D gene (6 bases). Germline assignment: CDR1 MDHEN and CDR2 SYDVKM. CDR3 length: 15 residues. Trimming pared 5 bases from V and 0 bases from J, leaving 10 bases between. The chain's CDR3 is CASSQGGATNEKLFF. The CDR3 DNA follows: TGTGCCAGCAGTCAAGGGGGAGCAACTAATGAAAAACTGTTTTTT. The whole variable domain, filled in from reference TRBV28 and TRBJ1-4, reads DVKVTQSSRYLVKRTGEKVFLECVQDMDHENMFWYRQDPGLGLRLIYFSYDVKMKEKGDIPEGYSVSREKKERFSLILESASTNQTSMYLCASSQGGATNEKLFFGSGTQLSVL.

The chain carries TRBV6-1 and TRBJ2-1; weak D call: TRBD1 (5 bases). CDR3 length: 15 amino acids. Deletions cut 6 bases from V and 1 base from J, with 13 bases between. In germline, CDR1 is MNHNS, CDR2 SASEGT. The CDR3 protein is CASRPGKASYNEQFF. As DNA, the CDR3 is TGTGCCAGCAGGCCAGGGAAGGCGTCCTACAATGAGCAGTTCTTC.

This rearrangement joins TRBV10-3 to TRBJ2-5; the D gene is possibly TRBD1 (5 bases). CDR3 length: 13 amino acids. The V end lost 3 bases, the J end lost 3 bases, and 8 bases lay between the germline ends. Germline-derived CDR1 and CDR2 are ENHRY and SYGVKD. CDR3 sequence (DNA): TGTGCCATCAGTGAAACAGGAAAAGAGACCCAGTACTTC. This encodes CAISETGKETQYF.

The rearrangement uses TRBV5-1 and TRBJ2-7; D is possibly TRBD1 (6 bases). This CDR3 has 13 amino acids. The V gene's germline CDR1 is SGHRS and CDR2 YFSETQ. Deletions cut 5 bases from V and 5 bases from J, with 14 bases between. This CDR3 is CASRDLRQDEQYF. The CDR3 nucleotides are TGCGCCAGCAGAGACCTAAGACAGGACGAGCAGTACTTC.

There are a few counts of this clone. This chain uses TRBV2 with TRBJ2-3; the D is unclear. Trimming took off 4 bases at V and 3 bases at J, with 14 bases between the two ends. The CDR3 has 15 residues. CDR1 and CDR2 (germline): SNHLY, FYNNEI. For the CDR3, the DNA is TGTGCCAGCAGTGCCGGCAGCGTAGGGACAGATACGCAGTATTTT. This codes for CASSAGSVGTDTQYF.

The chain employs TRBV2 and TRBJ2-5, with 15 bases that match TRBD2. With V trimmed by 6 bases and J by 2 bases, 1 base remained unmatched. The germline gives CDR1 SNHLY, CDR2 FYNNEI. This CDR3 spans 15 amino acids. Here the CDR3 DNA reads TGTGCCAGCAGGGGACTAGCGGGGGGACAAGAGACCCAGTACTTC. Protein sequence: CASRGLAGGQETQYF.

The chain has TRBV10-3 and TRBJ2-7, with 12 bases matching TRBD1. The length of the CDR3 is 19 residues. Germline V CDR1 and CDR2: ENHRY, SYGVKD. The V gene end was trimmed by 6 bases and the J gene end by 3 bases; junction bases not matched to a gene: 18. In DNA, the CDR3 is TGTGCCATCAGGAAATCCGGGACAGGGGGCGTAAAGGAGGGCTACGAGCAGTACTTC. As protein: CAIRKSGTGGVKEGYEQYF.

CDR3 in amino acids: CASSRLPIGHEQYF. In DNA, the CDR3 is TGTGCCAGCAGCCGGCTCCCGATAGGCCACGAGCAGTACTTC. The V gene is TRBV7-3, the J gene TRBJ2-7; D not certain. Per the germline V gene, CDR1 is SGHTA and CDR2 is FQGTGA. Trimming cost V 5 bases and J 5 bases, with 16 bases left between them. The length of the CDR3 is 14 residues.

The gene calls are TRBV6-5 and TRBJ2-1, with 7 bases lining up with TRBD1. The length of the CDR3 is 15 residues. The germline CDR1 and CDR2 sequences are MNHEY and SVGAGI. J lost 8 bases, V lost 2 bases, and 9 bases had no gene match. Here the CDR3 DNA reads TGTGCCAGCAGTTACGTGACAGGGCAATTGGATGAGCAGTTCTTC. Translation: CASSYVTGQLDEQFF.

V is TRBV9 and J is TRBJ2-5; 12 bases agree with TRBD2. The CDR3 spans 16 residues. The trim removed 3 bases at V and 5 bases at J, leaving 8 bases unmatched. Per the germline V gene, CDR1 is SGDLS and CDR2 is YYNGEE. The DNA of the CDR3 is TGTGCCAGCAGCGCAGGACTAGCGGGGTACTGGGAGACCCAGTACTTC. Its protein product is CASSAGLAGYWETQYF.

This clone was counted a single time. The V call is TRBV18, the J call TRBJ2-2, with D perhaps matching TRBD1 (5 bases). V lost 6 bases, J lost 2 bases, and 10 bases lay in between. This CDR3 spans 14 amino acids. Germline-derived CDR1 and CDR2 are KGHSH and LQKENI. CDR3 in DNA: TGTGCCAGCTCCTTGACAGTTAACACCGGGGAGCTGTTTTTT. Encoded protein: CASSLTVNTGELFF.

The chain is built from TRBV7-7 and TRBJ1-5; D possibly corresponds to TRBD1 (5 bases). The CDR3 has 16 amino acids. Trimming took off 5 bases at V and 4 bases at J, with 18 bases between the two ends. Per germline, CDR1 SSHAT and CDR2 FNYEAQ (reference sequence). CDR3 sequence: CASSTRPGRGNQPQHF. CDR3 nucleotide sequence: TGTGCCAGCAGCACCCGCCCGGGGCGCGGGAATCAGCCCCAGCATTTT.

This chain connects TRBV4-1 to TRBJ2-5; TRBD1 might be the D (5 bases). Germline CDR1 reads MGHRA; CDR2 reads YSYEKL. The CDR3 has 14 amino acids. The V and J ends lost 3 bases and 4 bases respectively, with 12 bases between them. CDR3 in DNA: TGCGCCAGCAGCCAGTCTTCCCAGGGAGAGACCCAGTACTTC. The encoded protein is CASSQSSQGETQYF.

V and J are TRBV10-3 and TRBJ2-7, with D possibly TRBD2 on 5 matching bases. The CDR3 runs 12 residues. The ends were cut back, 6 bases at V and 3 bases at J, with 9 bases in the middle. The germline V gene has CDR1 ENHRY and CDR2 SYGVKD. The CDR3 DNA reads as TGTGCCATCAGGTCCGAGGGCTACGAGCAGTACTTC. Amino acids: CAIRSEGYEQYF.

With regard to this clone: Other nucleotide sequences from this sample produce the same CDR3. The V and J genes are TRBV5-1 and TRBJ2-3; 7 nucleotides align to TRBD2. This CDR3 spans 14 amino acids. CDR1 and CDR2 from the germline V gene are SGHRS and YFSETQ. V shed 4 bases, J shed 5 bases, and the junction held 7 bases outside the gene matches. The CDR3: CASSRQGGKDTQYF. DNA for the CDR3: TGCGCCAGCAGCCGGCAGGGAGGGAAAGATACGCAGTATTTT.

This sequence joins TRBV7-2 and TRBJ1-2; D ambiguous. CDR1 SGHTA and CDR2 FQGNSA come from the germline V gene. CDR3 length: 12 residues. The V end lost 1 base, the J end lost 6 bases, and 6 bases lay between the germline ends. The CDR3 loop reads CASSLGPDGYTF. The CDR3 region has the DNA TGTGCCAGCAGCTTAGGCCCAGATGGCTACACCTTC.

This chain uses TRBV30 with TRBJ2-1; TRBD2 matches at 14 bases. The CDR3 sequence is 13 residues long. After removal of 2 bases from V and 16 bases from J, the junction contained 7 bases not matched to a gene. Germline CDR1 is GTSNPN and CDR2 is SVGIG (reference sequence). CDR3 in amino acids: CAWSTRTSGGFFF. The CDR3 DNA is TGTGCCTGGAGTACCCGGACTAGCGGGGGGTTTTTCTTC. Looking up the rest from reference TRBV30 and TRBJ2-1 gives the full variable domain: SQTIHQWPATLVQPVGSPLSLECTVEGTSNPNLYWYRQAAGRGLQLLFYSVGIGQISSEVPQNLSASRPQDRQFILSSKKLLLSDSGFYLCAWSTRTSGGFFFGPGTRLTVL.

The chain recombines TRBV5-6 with TRBJ1-3; D is ambiguous. The germline V and J ends were trimmed by 1 base and 6 bases, with 5 bases remaining between them. The germline V gene has CDR1 SGHDT and CDR2 YYEEEE. The CDR3 contains 12 residues. CDR3 DNA sequence: TGTGCCAGCAGCTTGCACGCAAACACCATATATTTT. Translation: CASSLHANTIYF.